This is a list of T cell receptor beta chains from one sample in a study of blood T cell repertoires in COVID-19. Repertoires were generated with immunoSEQ multiplex PCR, while TCRdb's copy carries only in-frame clones and drops some. The table lists about 74,000 clones, around 74% of them singletons. Sequences were obtained from peripheral blood. The receptor source for this set is a man in his 70s with acute or convalescent COVID-19. Each CDR3 is given with its conserved first and last residue. A D gene is named only where the DNA matches it firmly.

v_gene	d_gene	j_gene	CDR3aa
TRBV24-1	TRBD1	TRBJ1-2	CATSGTAYGYTF
TRBV28	TRBD1	TRBJ2-5	CASSPGTAYQETQYF
TRBV7-9	-	TRBJ2-7	CASSFDSPWGAYEQYF
TRBV18	TRBD1	TRBJ2-1	CASSTGQVSYNEQFF
TRBV18	-	TRBJ2-1	CASSDPGGIVVDEQFF
TRBV4-3	TRBD1	TRBJ1-2	CASSPQGRDSYGYTF
TRBV28	TRBD1	TRBJ1-2	CASTNIPKDRGSYGYTF
TRBV6-2/TRBV6-3	TRBD1	TRBJ1-2	CASSYALQGQGYGYTF
TRBV6-1	-	TRBJ1-2	CASSELYSKIDYTF
TRBV29-1	-	TRBJ1-2	CSVEEGGFDTF
TRBV11-2	-	TRBJ1-5	CASSLNRNSNQPQHF
TRBV3-1/TRBV3-2	-	TRBJ1-3	CASSQDWASLDTIYF
TRBV7-9	-	TRBJ1-1	CASSFFYTTQGDTEAFF
TRBV19	TRBD1	TRBJ1-3	CASSMGDRATFSGNTIYF